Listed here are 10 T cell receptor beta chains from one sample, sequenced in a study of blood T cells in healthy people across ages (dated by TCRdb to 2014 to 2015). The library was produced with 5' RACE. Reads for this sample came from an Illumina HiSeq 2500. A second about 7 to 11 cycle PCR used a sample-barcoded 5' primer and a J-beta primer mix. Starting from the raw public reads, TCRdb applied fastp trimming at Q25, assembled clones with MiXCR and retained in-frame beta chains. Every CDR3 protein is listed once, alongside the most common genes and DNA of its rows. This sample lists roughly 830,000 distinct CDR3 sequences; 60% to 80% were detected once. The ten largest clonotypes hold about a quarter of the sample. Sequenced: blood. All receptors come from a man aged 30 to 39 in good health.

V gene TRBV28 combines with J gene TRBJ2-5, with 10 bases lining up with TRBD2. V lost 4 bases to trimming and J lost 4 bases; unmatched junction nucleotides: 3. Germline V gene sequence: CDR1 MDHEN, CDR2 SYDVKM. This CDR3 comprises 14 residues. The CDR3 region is CASSWIAGGETQYF. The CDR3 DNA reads TGTGCCAGCAGTTGGATAGCGGGGGGAGAGACCCAGTACTTC.

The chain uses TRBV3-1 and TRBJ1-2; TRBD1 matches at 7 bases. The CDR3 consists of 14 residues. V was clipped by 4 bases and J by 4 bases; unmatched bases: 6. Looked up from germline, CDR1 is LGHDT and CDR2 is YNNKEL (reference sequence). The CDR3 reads CASSLDRSAYGYTF. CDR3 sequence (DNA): TGTGCCAGCAGCCTGGACAGGTCGGCCTATGGCTACACCTTC.

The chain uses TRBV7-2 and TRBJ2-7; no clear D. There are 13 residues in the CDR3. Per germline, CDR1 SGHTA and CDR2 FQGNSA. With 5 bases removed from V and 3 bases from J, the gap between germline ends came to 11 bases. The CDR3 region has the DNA TGTGCCAGCAGCCCCCGCCGGCTCTACGAGCAGTACTTC. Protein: CASSPRRLYEQYF.

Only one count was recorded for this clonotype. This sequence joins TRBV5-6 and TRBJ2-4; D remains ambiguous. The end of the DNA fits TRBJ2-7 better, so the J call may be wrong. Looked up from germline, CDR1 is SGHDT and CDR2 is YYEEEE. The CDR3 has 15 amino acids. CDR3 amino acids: CASSPAVAFPDEQYF. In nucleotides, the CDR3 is TGTGCCAGCAGCCCGGCGGTGGCCTTTCCCGACGAGCAGTACTTC.

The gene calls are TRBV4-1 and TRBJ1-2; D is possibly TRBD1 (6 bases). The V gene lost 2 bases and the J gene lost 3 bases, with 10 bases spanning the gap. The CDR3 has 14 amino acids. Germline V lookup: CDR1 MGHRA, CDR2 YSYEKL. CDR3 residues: CASSQPTGHYGYTF. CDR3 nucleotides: TGCGCCAGCAGCCAACCTACAGGGCACTATGGCTACACCTTC.

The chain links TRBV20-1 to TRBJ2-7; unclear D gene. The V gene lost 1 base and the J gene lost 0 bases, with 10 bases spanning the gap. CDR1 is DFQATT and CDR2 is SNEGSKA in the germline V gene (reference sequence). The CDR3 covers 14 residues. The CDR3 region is CSARGQTSSYEQYF. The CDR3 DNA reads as TGCAGTGCTAGAGGCCAGACCAGCTCCTACGAGCAGTACTTC.

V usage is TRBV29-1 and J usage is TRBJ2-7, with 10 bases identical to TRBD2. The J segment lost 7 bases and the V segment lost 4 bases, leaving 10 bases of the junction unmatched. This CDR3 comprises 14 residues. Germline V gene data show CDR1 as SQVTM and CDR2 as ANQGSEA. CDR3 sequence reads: CSVGRTSGPNEQYF. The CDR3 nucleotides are TGCAGCGTTGGAAGGACTAGCGGTCCCAATGAGCAGTACTTC.

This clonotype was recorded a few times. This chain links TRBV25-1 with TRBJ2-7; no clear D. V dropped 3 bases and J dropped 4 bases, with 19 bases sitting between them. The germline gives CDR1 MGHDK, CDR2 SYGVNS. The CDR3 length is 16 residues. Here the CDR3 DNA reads TGTGCCAGCAGTGACCCCCCCTCACAGTTAAGGTACGAGCAGTACTTC. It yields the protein CASSDPPSQLRYEQYF.

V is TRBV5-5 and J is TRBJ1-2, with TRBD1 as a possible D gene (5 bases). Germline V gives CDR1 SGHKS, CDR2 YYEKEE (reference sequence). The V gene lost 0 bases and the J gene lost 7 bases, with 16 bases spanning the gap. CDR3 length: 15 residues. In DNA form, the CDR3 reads TGTGCCAGCAGCTTGGATCTCGGGGGAGGAGGTGGCTACACCTTC. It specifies CASSLDLGGGGGYTF.

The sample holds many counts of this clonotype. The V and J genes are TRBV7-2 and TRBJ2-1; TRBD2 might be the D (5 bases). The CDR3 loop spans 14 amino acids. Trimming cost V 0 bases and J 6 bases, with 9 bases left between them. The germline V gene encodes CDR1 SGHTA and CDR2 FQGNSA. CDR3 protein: CASSLARGSNEQFF. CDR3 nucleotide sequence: TGTGCCAGCAGCTTAGCTCGAGGGTCCAATGAGCAGTTCTTC.